Shown below are 24 T cell receptor beta chains from a single sample sequenced in a study of blood T cell repertoires in COVID-19. Sequencing used immunoSEQ multiplex PCR; TCRdb keeps in-frame clones, though not all of them. Here the sample spans tens of thousands of clones, about nine tenths being singletons. The sequenced sample was peripheral blood. The source of these receptors is a man in his 70s with active COVID-19.

The genes are TRBV5-1 and TRBJ1-1; a possible D gene is TRBD1 (5 bases). The CDR3 is 13 residues long. The germline V gene encodes CDR1 SGHRS and CDR2 YFSETQ. V lost 4 bases and J 8 bases, leaving 15 bases between the germline ends. This chain's CDR3 is CASSDPTATEAFF. The CDR3 DNA sequence: TGCGCCAGCAGCGATCCGACAGCTACGGAAGCTTTCTTT.

A few counts support this clone. The gene calls are TRBV7-9 and TRBJ2-7; maybe TRBD2 (6 bases). The CDR3 runs to 15 residues. V shed 5 bases and J shed 0 bases, with 14 bases lying between them. Germline CDR1 reads SEHNR; CDR2 reads FQNEAQ (reference sequence). The CDR3 is CASSGGKFSSYEQYF. The CDR3 DNA reads TGTGCCAGCAGCGGAGGGAAGTTCAGCTCCTACGAGCAGTACTTC.

The chain joins TRBV3-1 (or the pseudogene TRBV3-2) to TRBJ2-7; D possibly corresponds to TRBD2 (5 bases). The CDR3 sequence is 13 residues long. The germline V and J ends were trimmed by 1 base and 3 bases, with 7 bases remaining between them. Germline V CDR1 and CDR2: LGHDT, YNNKEL (reference sequence). In nucleotides, the CDR3 is TGTGCCAGCAGCCAAGGCGGGTTCTACGAGCAGTACTTC. Its protein product is CASSQGGFYEQYF.

The chain couples TRBV11-3 to TRBJ2-1; 7 bases line up with TRBD1. V was pared by 1 base and J by 5 bases, with 5 bases of the junction left unmatched. CDR3 length: 15 residues. Germline assignment: CDR1 SGHNT and CDR2 YENEEA. The CDR3 spells CASSLGGGWDNEQFF. CDR3 nucleotides: TGTGCCAGCAGCTTAGGAGGGGGCTGGGACAATGAGCAGTTCTTC.

The chain is built from TRBV10-1 and TRBJ2-1; 10 bases align to TRBD1. Trimming removed 7 bases from V and 10 bases from J; junction bases left unmatched: 10. Germline V gives CDR1 WNHNN, CDR2 SYGVQD (reference sequence). CDR3 length equals 14 residues. DNA of the CDR3: TGCGCCAGCAACCCGGGACAGGGGTCTGGGGAGCAGTTCTTC. Residues: CASNPGQGSGEQFF.

The chain employs TRBV30 and TRBJ2-5; D perhaps matches TRBD1 (5 bases). Trimming left V 6 bases short and J 2 bases short, with 13 bases between. The CDR3 runs 13 residues. Germline V lookup: CDR1 GTSNPN, CDR2 SVGIG (reference sequence). The CDR3 protein is CACRSRGQETQYF. Here the CDR3 DNA reads TGTGCCTGTCGGAGTAGGGGACAAGAGACCCAGTACTTC.

J is TRBJ1-4 and V is TRBV7-9; no reliable D call. The CDR3 consists of 14 residues. Trimming shortened V by 2 bases and J by 3 bases, and 7 bases separated the two germline ends. The germline V gene has CDR1 SEHNR and CDR2 FQNEAQ (reference sequence). CDR3 sequence: CASSLSSANEKLFF. The DNA of the CDR3 is TGTGCCAGCAGCTTAAGCTCGGCTAATGAAAAACTGTTTTTT. Full variable domain (remainder filled in from reference TRBV7-9 and TRBJ1-4): DTGVSQNPRHKITKRGQNVTFRCDPISEHNRLYWYRQTLGQGPEFLTYFQNEAQLEKSRLLSDRFSAERPKGSFSTLEIQRTEQGDSAMYLCASSLSSANEKLFFGSGTQLSVL.

The chain joins TRBV18 to TRBJ1-4, with a weak D call TRBD1 (6 bases). Germline CDR1 and CDR2: KGHSH and LQKENI. This CDR3 has 15 amino acids. V was cut by 1 base and J by 7 bases, with 13 bases left in between. In DNA, the CDR3 is TGTGCCAGCTCACCACGACAGGTGGAGTCTGAAAAACTGTTTTTT. Translated: CASSPRQVESEKLFF. Variable domain in full (rest from reference TRBV18 and TRBJ1-4): NAGVMQNPRHLVRRRGQEARLRCSPMKGHSHVYWYRQLPEEGLKFMVYLQKENIIDESGMPKERFSAEFPKEGPSILRIQQVVRGDSAAYFCASSPRQVESEKLFFGSGTQLSVL.

V is TRBV7-8 and J is TRBJ1-5; 8 bases line up with TRBD1. This CDR3 spans 14 amino acids. V lost 1 base and J lost 7; bases outside the gene matches: 3. The germline CDR1 and CDR2 sequences are SGHVS and FQNEAQ. CDR3 region: CASSLDRGGQPQHF. The CDR3 DNA follows: TGTGCCAGCAGCTTAGACAGGGGGGGACAGCCCCAGCATTTT.

This sequence joins TRBV6-1 and TRBJ2-7; TRBD2 might be the D (6 bases). The V and J ends lost 1 base and 2 bases respectively, with 9 bases between them. Germline values: CDR1 MNHNS, CDR2 SASEGT. The CDR3 covers 14 residues. The DNA for the CDR3 is TGTGCCAGCAGTGAAGGTGGAGGGGCCTACGAGCAGTACTTC. Encoded protein: CASSEGGGAYEQYF.

The J gene is TRBJ1-1, the V gene TRBV19; tentative D call: TRBD1 (5 bases). V gave up 6 bases and J gave up 7 bases, with 15 bases separating them. CDR1 LNHDA and CDR2 SQIVND come from the germline V gene (reference sequence). The CDR3 length is 13 residues. In nucleotides, the CDR3 is TGTGCCAGTAGCCGTCCCGGGACTTTTGAAGCTTTCTTT. Translating gives CASSRPGTFEAFF. Variable domain in full (rest from reference TRBV19 and TRBJ1-1): DGGITQSPKYLFRKEGQNVTLSCEQNLNHDAMYWYRQDPGQGLRLIYYSQIVNDFQKGDIAEGYSVSREKKESFPLTVTSAQKNPTAFYLCASSRPGTFEAFFGQGTRLTVV.

The gene calls are TRBV6-1 and TRBJ2-7, with D possibly matching TRBD1 (6 bases). The CDR3 loop spans 12 amino acids. V gave up 3 bases and J gave up 3 bases, with 6 bases separating them. The germline CDR1 and CDR2 sequences are MNHNS and SASEGT. The DNA for the CDR3 is TGTGCCAGCAGTGACAGGGGCTACGAGCAGTACTTC. Residues: CASSDRGYEQYF.

V and J are TRBV6-5 and TRBJ2-1; D gene ambiguous. This CDR3 has 16 residues. CDR1 MNHEY and CDR2 SVGAGI come from the germline V gene. The V gene lost 0 bases and the J gene lost 0 bases, with 9 bases spanning the gap. CDR3 amino acids: CASSYSTSVSYNEQFF. CDR3 nucleotide sequence: TGTGCCAGCAGTTACTCGACATCAGTCTCCTACAATGAGCAGTTCTTC.

The chain carries TRBV28 and TRBJ2-1, with D possibly TRBD2 on 5 matching bases. Per the germline V gene, CDR1 is MDHEN and CDR2 is SYDVKM. The CDR3 is made up of 15 amino acids. Trimming removed 2 bases from V and 4 bases from J, with 12 bases in between. The CDR3 nucleotides read TGTGCCAGCAGTTTACGAGGGCTGAGTTACAATGAGCAGTTCTTC. Translating gives CASSLRGLSYNEQFF.

The gene calls are TRBV5-6 and TRBJ1-2; 7 nucleotides match TRBD1. The ends lost 4 bases at V and 5 bases at J; junction bases unmatched: 11. Germline-derived CDR1 and CDR2 are SGHDT and YYEEEE. The CDR3 loop spans 15 amino acids. The CDR3 here is CASSPKTGWRYGYTF. As DNA, the CDR3 is TGTGCCAGCAGCCCTAAGACAGGGTGGAGGTATGGCTACACCTTC.

The count of this clone is one. J is TRBJ2-4 and V is TRBV23-1, with 7 bases matching TRBD1. TRBV23-1 carries the ORF label, with uncertain function. The CDR3 consists of 17 residues. The ends lost 3 bases at V and 0 bases at J; junction bases unmatched: 8. The CDR3: CASSHPGTALAKNIQYF. The CDR3 DNA sequence: TGCGCCAGCAGTCACCCCGGGACAGCTCTAGCCAAAAACATTCAGTACTTC.

The chain recombines TRBV11-1 with TRBJ2-5; 11 bases fit TRBD1. V was pared by 4 bases and J by 0 bases, with 4 bases of the junction left unmatched. The CDR3 runs to 16 residues. The V gene's germline CDR1 is SGHAT and CDR2 FQDESV (reference sequence). CDR3 amino acids: CASSWTGGGNQETQYF. As DNA, the CDR3 is TGTGCCAGCAGCTGGACAGGGGGCGGTAACCAAGAGACCCAGTACTTC. The variable domain in full, completed from reference TRBV11-1 and TRBJ2-5, reads EAEVAQSPRYKITEKSQAVAFWCDPISGHATLYWYRQILGQGPELLVQFQDESVVDDSQLPKDRFSAERLKGVDSTLKIQPAELGDSAMYLCASSWTGGGNQETQYFGPGTRLLVL.

The V call is TRBV3-1 (or the pseudogene TRBV3-2), the J call TRBJ2-7, with TRBD2 matching over 11 bases. The ends lost 4 bases at V and 1 base at J; junction bases unmatched: 3. CDR1 and CDR2 (germline): LGHDT, YNNKEL (reference sequence). This CDR3 region has 15 residues. CDR3 sequence reads: CASSLTSGSSYEQYF. The CDR3 nucleotides are TGTGCCAGCAGCCTAACTAGCGGGAGTTCCTACGAGCAGTACTTC.

The CDR3 region has the DNA TGTGCCTGGCTAAGACTAGCGGGATCCTCCTACAATGAGCAGTTCTTC. Its protein is CAWLRLAGSSYNEQFF. The chain couples TRBV30 to TRBJ2-1; TRBD2 agrees at 11 bases. After removal of 5 bases from V and 0 bases from J, the junction contained 6 bases not matched to a gene. CDR1 is GTSNPN, CDR2 SVGIG, per germline (reference sequence). This CDR3 spans 16 amino acids.

The chain carries TRBV6-5 and TRBJ1-5, with D possibly matching TRBD1 (5 bases). In germline, CDR1 is MNHEY, CDR2 SVGAGI. Between the trimmed V and J ends, which lost 5 bases and 5 bases, there was a span of 10 bases. The CDR3 is 13 amino acids. This CDR3 reads CASSTGRYQPQHF. The CDR3 DNA sequence: TGTGCCAGCAGTACAGGCAGGTATCAGCCCCAGCATTTT.

The rearrangement joins TRBV6-5 to TRBJ2-1; D perhaps matches TRBD2 (6 bases). The CDR3 contains 15 residues. Germline CDR1 is MNHEY and CDR2 is SVGAGI. With 4 bases removed from V and 9 bases from J, the gap between germline ends came to 19 bases. CDR3 sequence reads: CASSSTLDRGTEQFF. The CDR3 DNA reads TGTGCCAGCAGTTCAACCCTGGACCGGGGGACTGAGCAGTTCTTC.

The chain combines TRBV4-1 with TRBJ1-2; TRBD1 matches at 8 bases. CDR1 and CDR2 from the germline V gene are MGHRA and YSYEKL. After removal of 0 bases from V and 5 bases from J, the junction contained 8 bases not matched to a gene. The CDR3 spans 16 residues. The CDR3 sequence is CASSQEGTGLAYGYTF. As DNA, the CDR3 is TGCGCCAGCAGCCAAGAAGGGACAGGTCTTGCATATGGCTACACCTTC.

This rearrangement joins TRBV19 to TRBJ2-5, with D unclear. The CDR3 spans 14 residues. The ends were cut back, 4 bases at V and 4 bases at J, with 13 bases in the middle. CDR1 is LNHDA, CDR2 SQIVND, per germline (reference sequence). CDR3 sequence: CASSRSGVGETQYF. CDR3 coding DNA: TGTGCCAGTAGTAGGTCGGGTGTTGGAGAGACCCAGTACTTC.

The rearrangement links TRBV3-1 (or the pseudogene TRBV3-2) to TRBJ1-5; possibly TRBD1 for D (6 bases). The germline gives CDR1 LGHDT, CDR2 YNNKEL (reference sequence). The ends were cut back, 5 bases at V and 5 bases at J, with 10 bases in the middle. The CDR3 is made up of 13 amino acids. CDR3 bases: TGTGCCAGCAGCGGGACAAACGATCAGCCCCAGCATTTT. This sequence encodes CASSGTNDQPQHF.